The following is a T cell receptor (beta chain) sequence with its context. The target antigen is unknown. The CDR3 runs to 15 residues. CDR1 and CDR2 from the germline V gene are SGHTA and FQGNSA. V trimming: 4 bases; J trimming: 7 bases; junction bases outside the gene matches: 8. PCR was performed a second time for about 6 to 11 cycles using a sample-barcoded 5' primer and a J-beta primer mix. TCRdb re-derived calls from the 5' RACE reads in MiXCR, one entry per CDR3 protein. The sample carries fewer than 2,000,000 distinct CDR3 sequences, around 42% recorded once. The data were taken from a study of blood T cells in healthy people across ages. The study, taken as a whole, reports: Observed TCR beta diversity per million T cells went down as age went up. This fall followed a roughly linear course with age. Naive CD4+ cell counts and diversity both ran higher in long-lived than in aged donors. Total diversity from one million sequenced T cells was likely underestimated.

In terms of origin and age, donors were healthy Caucasian individuals from Russia aged about 6 to 90. The source material was blood. The chain joins TRBV7-2 to TRBJ2-7; 12 bases fit TRBD2. The receptor was isolated from a human donor in good health. The CDR3 DNA follows: TGTGCCAGCAGCTCCCGACTAGCGGGAGTTGGGGAGCAGTACTTC. It translates to CASSSRLAGVGEQYF.